These 22 T cell receptor beta chains share one sample of origin, sequenced in a study of shared clonotypes between healthy human individuals. Terminally differentiated effector memory CD45RA+ cells were left out of the naive CD8 fraction, which was CD45RO-negative and positively selected for CCR7. TCRdb keeps only in-frame clones here, not all; method: immunoSEQ multiplex PCR. The sample contains about 1,800,000 clones, over 85% of which appear only once. The sequenced material came from naive CD8+ T cells sorted from blood. These receptors were taken from a man between 18 and 35 years old in good health.

CDR3 residues: CASSFKGLGYNEQFF. Here the CDR3 DNA reads TGTGCCAGCAGCTTCAAAGGACTAGGTTATAATGAGCAGTTCTTC. This rearrangement joins TRBV13 to TRBJ2-1; 7 bases align to TRBD2. With V trimmed by 3 bases and J by 7 bases, 9 bases remained unmatched. There are 15 residues in the CDR3. From germline, CDR1 is PRHDT and CDR2 FYEKMQ (reference sequence). Combining the CDR3 with reference TRBV13 and TRBJ2-1 gives the whole variable domain AAGVIQSPRHLIKEKRETATLKCYPIPRHDTVYWYQQGPGQDPQFLISFYEKMQSDKGSIPDRFSAQQFSDYHSELNMSSLELGDSALYFCASSFKGLGYNEQFFGPGTRLTVL.

The chain has TRBV4-3 and TRBJ2-2; 10 bases map to TRBD1. Per germline, CDR1 LGHNA and CDR2 YSLEER. Trimming at V came to 0 bases and at J to 5 bases, leaving 3 bases not matched to a gene. This CDR3 spans 16 amino acids. The CDR3 is CASSQDWTGGTGELFF. The CDR3 DNA is TGCGCCAGCAGCCAAGATTGGACAGGGGGGACCGGGGAGCTGTTTTTT.

This chain connects TRBV29-1 to TRBJ2-1; 12 positions agree with TRBD2. The germline gives CDR1 SQVTM, CDR2 ANQGSEA. This CDR3 contains 18 residues. The J segment lost 9 bases and the V segment lost 2 bases, leaving 17 bases of the junction unmatched. CDR3 region: CSVEQWTSGIPIGREQFF. In DNA form, the CDR3 reads TGCAGCGTTGAACAGTGGACTAGCGGGATACCCATAGGGCGTGAGCAGTTCTTC.

V and J are TRBV6-5 and TRBJ1-2; TRBD1 is a possible D gene (5 bases). The CDR3 has 14 amino acids. V was trimmed by 4 bases and J by 7 bases, leaving 16 bases between them. Germline assignment: CDR1 MNHEY and CDR2 SVGAGI. The CDR3: CASSWDRGKGGYTF. The CDR3 coding sequence is TGTGCCAGCAGTTGGGACCGCGGGAAGGGTGGCTACACCTTC.

The rearrangement joins TRBV4-1 to TRBJ2-7; 11 bases line up with TRBD2. Germline V gives CDR1 MGHRA, CDR2 YSYEKL. The V segment lost 0 bases and the J segment 4 bases; nucleotides outside the gene matches: 5. The CDR3 contains 16 residues. This CDR3 is CASSQDPRLAGYEQYF. The DNA of the CDR3 is TGCGCCAGCAGCCAAGATCCCCGACTAGCGGGGTACGAGCAGTACTTC.

J is TRBJ1-5 and V is TRBV7-8; possibly TRBD1 for D (6 bases). V was clipped by 10 bases and J by 3 bases, with 13 bases between them. CDR3 size: 13 residues. Germline V lookup: CDR1 SGHVS, CDR2 FQNEAQ. CDR3 sequence reads: CATGGGLNQPQHF. The CDR3 DNA sequence: TGTGCCACCGGGGGGGGGCTCAATCAGCCCCAGCATTTT.

This chain links TRBV5-6 with TRBJ2-7, with a tentative D call TRBD2 (5 bases). The CDR3 contains 14 residues. Trimming removed 3 bases at V and 6 bases at J, with 16 bases between. CDR1 is SGHDT and CDR2 is YYEEEE in the germline V gene. In DNA, the CDR3 is TGTGCCAGCAGCTCAGACGGGCTAGCCAGCGAGCAGTACTTC. This sequence encodes CASSSDGLASEQYF.

This clone was observed a handful of times. This chain uses TRBV19 with TRBJ2-7; 8 bases line up with TRBD1. Germline-derived CDR1 and CDR2 are LNHDA and SQIVND (reference sequence). The CDR3 length is 15 residues. Trimming at V came to 3 bases and at J to 4 bases, leaving 8 bases not matched to a gene. CDR3 sequence: CASSIFGTGPYEQYF. The CDR3 bases are TGTGCCAGTAGTATTTTCGGGACAGGCCCTTACGAGCAGTACTTC. The full variable domain, with the rest looked up from reference TRBV19 and TRBJ2-7, is DGGITQSPKYLFRKEGQNVTLSCEQNLNHDAMYWYRQDPGQGLRLIYYSQIVNDFQKGDIAEGYSVSREKKESFPLTVTSAQKNPTAFYLCASSIFGTGPYEQYFGPGTRLTVT.

J is TRBJ2-5 and V is TRBV4-1; D assignment may be TRBD1 or TRBD2 (5 bases each). The germline V and J ends were trimmed by 0 bases and 5 bases, with 13 bases remaining between them. Germline CDR1 is MGHRA and CDR2 is YSYEKL. The CDR3 sequence is 15 residues long. CDR3 nucleotide sequence: TGCGCCAGCAGCCAAGAGAGGGGCGCGTTGGAGACCCAGTACTTC. Translating it yields CASSQERGALETQYF.

The V and J genes are TRBV4-1 and TRBJ1-1, with D perhaps matching TRBD1 (5 bases). The CDR3 loop spans 15 amino acids. Germline lookup yields CDR1 MGHRA and CDR2 YSYEKL. V gave up 7 bases and J gave up 3 bases, with 18 bases separating them. The CDR3 sequence: CASTRDVKADTEAFF. CDR3 nucleotides: TGCGCCAGCACCAGGGACGTGAAGGCAGACACTGAAGCTTTCTTT.

The chain employs TRBV7-8 and TRBJ2-2; no clear D gene. Germline CDR1 SGHVS, CDR2 FQNEAQ. The CDR3 runs 12 residues. The V end was cut by 1 base, the J end by 6 bases, with 3 bases between. In DNA form, the CDR3 reads TGTGCCAGCAGCTTAGTTTCCGGGGAGCTGTTTTTT. As protein: CASSLVSGELFF.

This chain connects TRBV7-9 to TRBJ1-6; TRBD1 matches 8 bases. The CDR3 consists of 19 residues. After removal of 5 bases from V and 0 bases from J, the junction contained 12 bases not matched to a gene. The germline gives CDR1 SEHNR, CDR2 FQNEAQ (reference sequence). CDR3 protein: CASSGTGGETSSYNSPLHF. In nucleotides, the CDR3 is TGTGCCAGCAGCGGAACAGGGGGAGAGACGAGCTCCTATAATTCACCCCTCCACTTT.

Only one count was recorded for this clone. The J gene is TRBJ2-1, the V gene TRBV19; tentative D call: TRBD2 (6 bases). Trimming took off 1 base at V and 7 bases at J, with 11 bases between the two ends. The CDR3 has 14 residues. Germline V gene sequence: CDR1 LNHDA, CDR2 SQIVND (reference sequence). The CDR3 region is CASSIVEGWNEQFF. CDR3 DNA: TGTGCCAGTAGTATAGTGGAGGGGTGGAATGAGCAGTTCTTC.

This clone was recorded only once. The V and J genes are TRBV30 and TRBJ1-2, with D unresolved. Looked up from germline, CDR1 is GTSNPN and CDR2 is SVGIG (reference sequence). V shed 1 base and J shed 6 bases, with 6 bases lying between them. The CDR3 runs to 11 residues. The CDR3 coding sequence is TGTGCCTGGAGTGAAGGAAATGGCTACACCTTC. This encodes CAWSEGNGYTF. The variable domain in full, completed from reference TRBV30 and TRBJ1-2, reads SQTIHQWPATLVQPVGSPLSLECTVEGTSNPNLYWYRQAAGRGLQLLFYSVGIGQISSEVPQNLSASRPQDRQFILSSKKLLLSDSGFYLCAWSEGNGYTFGSGTRLTVV.

In this sample, this clone turned up once. The chain couples TRBV27 to TRBJ2-3; D gene ambiguous. Germline-derived CDR1 and CDR2 are MNHEY and SMNVEV (reference sequence). This CDR3 comprises 14 residues. Trimming stripped 2 bases from V and 1 base from J, with 7 bases between. The CDR3 loop reads CASSLTLGTDTQYF. The CDR3 DNA follows: TGTGCCAGCAGTTTAACCTTAGGCACAGATACGCAGTATTTT.

The chain uses TRBV25-1 and TRBJ1-2; 12 bases agree with TRBD1. Germline CDR1 and CDR2: MGHDK and SYGVNS. The CDR3 loop spans 14 amino acids. V shed 5 bases and J 8 bases; nucleotides not matched to a gene: 6. The CDR3 sequence is CASSSGTGGAGYTF. CDR3 DNA: TGTGCCAGCAGTTCCGGGACAGGGGGCGCCGGCTACACCTTC.

J is TRBJ2-2 and V is TRBV10-3, with 9 bases lining up with TRBD1. Trimming took 3 bases from V and 4 from J; bases not matched to a gene: 6. The CDR3 is 16 amino acids. CDR1 is ENHRY, CDR2 SYGVKD, per germline. This CDR3 is CAISDVQTGGTGELFF. CDR3 bases: TGTGCCATCAGTGACGTCCAGACAGGGGGCACCGGGGAGCTGTTTTTT.

Remarks on this clone: The same CDR3 also results from other DNA sequences found in this sample. The chain is built from TRBV6-1 and TRBJ2-7; TRBD1 is a possible D gene (6 bases). Germline V lookup: CDR1 MNHNS, CDR2 SASEGT. V was trimmed by 6 bases and J by 0 bases, leaving 6 bases between them. The CDR3 has 12 residues. The CDR3 coding sequence is TGTGCCAGCAGGGACAGCTCCTACGAGCAGTACTTC. Its protein is CASRDSSYEQYF.

The V and J genes are TRBV15 and TRBJ2-5, with D perhaps matching TRBD2 (5 bases). Germline V gene lookup returns CDR1 LNHNV and CDR2 YYDKDF (reference sequence). V dropped 1 base and J dropped 4 bases, with 19 bases sitting between them. The length of the CDR3 is 17 residues. The DNA of the CDR3 is TGTGCCACCAGCAGAGCGGCTCAGAGAGGGTATGGAGAGACCCAGTACTTC. Translated: CATSRAAQRGYGETQYF. The entire variable domain, with the rest obtained from reference TRBV15 and TRBJ2-5, is as follows: DAMVIQNPRYQVTQFGKPVTLSCSQTLNHNVMYWYQQKSSQAPKLLFHYYDKDFNNEADTPDNFQSRRPNTSFCFLDIRSPGLGDTAMYLCATSRAAQRGYGETQYFGPGTRLLVL.

This clone appeared once. Additional DNA sequences in this sample encode the identical CDR3. V gene TRBV9 combines with J gene TRBJ1-1, with TRBD1 matching over 10 bases. V shed 4 bases and J 2 bases; nucleotides not matched to a gene: 5. CDR1 SGDLS and CDR2 YYNGEE come from the germline V gene. The CDR3 has 15 amino acids. CDR3 sequence: CASSIDRGRNTEAFF. DNA of the CDR3: TGTGCCAGCAGCATCGACAGGGGGCGAAACACTGAAGCTTTCTTT.

The chain has TRBV11-2 and TRBJ2-3, with 8 bases identical to TRBD2. CDR1 is SGHAT, CDR2 FQNNGV, per germline. This CDR3 contains 17 residues. The trim removed 0 bases at V and 0 bases at J, leaving 5 bases unmatched. The CDR3 reads CASSLDDGLASTDTQYF. The CDR3 coding sequence is TGTGCCAGCAGCTTAGACGACGGACTAGCCAGCACAGATACGCAGTATTTT.

This chain joins TRBV29-1 and TRBJ2-2, with D hard to call. Trimming shortened V by 3 bases and J by 4 bases, and 6 bases separated the two germline ends. The CDR3 covers 12 residues. CDR1 and CDR2 (germline): SQVTM, ANQGSEA. The CDR3 bases are TGCAGCGTTGATTTACTCACCGGGGAGCTGTTTTTT. It codes for CSVDLLTGELFF.